This T cell receptor beta chain was retrieved from a study of PD-L1 blockade in urothelial cancer. About the research overall: Tumors had a median of around 1,500 T cells.

With respect to this clone: Its specificity is unknown.

The CDR3 covers 14 residues. CDR1 and CDR2 (germline): LNHDA, SQIVND (reference sequence). Trimming removed 4 bases from V and 3 bases from J; junction bases left unmatched: 3. The authors spiked synthetic TCR analog templates into each PCR. Here immunoSEQ multiplex PCR was the method, and the copy in TCRdb shows in-frame clones only, minus some. The sample includes 1,600 or so clones, over 30% seen only once; the top ten take roughly 9.6%. Broader study findings: Durable benefit was linked to greater 3-week expansion of tumor-associated blood clones.

The gene calls are TRBV19 and TRBJ2-1, with 7 nucleotides matching TRBD2. The sample was tumor tissue, taken before atezolizumab (anti-PD-L1) treatment. This sequence originates from a man between 45 and 60 years old with urothelial cancer. The CDR3 is CASSTGRDYNEQFF. DNA of the CDR3: TGTGCCAGTAGTACTGGGAGGGACTACAATGAGCAGTTCTTC.